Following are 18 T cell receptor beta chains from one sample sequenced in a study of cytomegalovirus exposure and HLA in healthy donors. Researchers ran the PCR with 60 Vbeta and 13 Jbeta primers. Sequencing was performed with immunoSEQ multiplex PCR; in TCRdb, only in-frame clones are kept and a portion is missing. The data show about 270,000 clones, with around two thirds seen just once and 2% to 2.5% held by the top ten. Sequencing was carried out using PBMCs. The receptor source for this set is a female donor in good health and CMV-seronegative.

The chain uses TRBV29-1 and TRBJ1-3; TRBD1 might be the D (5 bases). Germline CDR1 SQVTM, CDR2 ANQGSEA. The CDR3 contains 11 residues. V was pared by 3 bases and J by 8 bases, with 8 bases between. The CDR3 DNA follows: TGCAGCGTTGAGCGGGGGGACACCATATATTTT. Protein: CSVERGDTIYF.

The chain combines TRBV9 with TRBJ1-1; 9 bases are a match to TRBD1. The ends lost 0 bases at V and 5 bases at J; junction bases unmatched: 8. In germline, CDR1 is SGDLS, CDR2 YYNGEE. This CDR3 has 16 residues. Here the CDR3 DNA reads TGTGCCAGCAGCGTAGCTACAGGGGGCTTGGTTACTGAAGCTTTCTTT. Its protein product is CASSVATGGLVTEAFF.

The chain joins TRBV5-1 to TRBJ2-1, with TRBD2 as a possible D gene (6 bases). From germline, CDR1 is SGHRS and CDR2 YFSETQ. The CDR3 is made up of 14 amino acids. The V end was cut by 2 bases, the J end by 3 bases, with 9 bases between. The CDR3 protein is CASSFGGVYNEQFF. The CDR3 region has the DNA TGCGCCAGCAGCTTCGGAGGGGTCTACAATGAGCAGTTCTTC.

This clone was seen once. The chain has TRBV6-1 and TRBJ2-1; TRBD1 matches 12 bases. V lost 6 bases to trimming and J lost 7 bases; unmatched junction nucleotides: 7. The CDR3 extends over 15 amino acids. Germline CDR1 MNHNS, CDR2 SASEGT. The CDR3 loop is CASRTGTGGRNEQFF. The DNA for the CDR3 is TGTGCCAGCAGAACCGGGACAGGGGGCCGGAATGAGCAGTTCTTC.

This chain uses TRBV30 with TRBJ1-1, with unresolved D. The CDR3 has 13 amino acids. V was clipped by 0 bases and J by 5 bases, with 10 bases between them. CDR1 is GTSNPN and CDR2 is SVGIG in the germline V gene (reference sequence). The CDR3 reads CAWSVGRRTEAFF. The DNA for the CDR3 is TGTGCCTGGAGTGTGGGTAGGAGGACTGAAGCTTTCTTT.

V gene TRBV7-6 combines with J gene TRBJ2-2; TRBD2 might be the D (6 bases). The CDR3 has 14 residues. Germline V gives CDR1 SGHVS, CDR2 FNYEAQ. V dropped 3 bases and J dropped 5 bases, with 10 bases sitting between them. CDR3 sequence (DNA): TGTGCCAGCAGCTTCGGGAGAGTGACCGGGGAGCTGTTTTTT. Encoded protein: CASSFGRVTGELFF.

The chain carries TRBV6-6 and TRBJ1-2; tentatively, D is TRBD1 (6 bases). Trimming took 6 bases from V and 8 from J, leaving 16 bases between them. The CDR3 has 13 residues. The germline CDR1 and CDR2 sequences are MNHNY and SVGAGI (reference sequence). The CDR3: CASRPTGQSGYTF. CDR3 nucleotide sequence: TGTGCCAGCAGACCGACGGGACAAAGCGGCTACACCTTC.

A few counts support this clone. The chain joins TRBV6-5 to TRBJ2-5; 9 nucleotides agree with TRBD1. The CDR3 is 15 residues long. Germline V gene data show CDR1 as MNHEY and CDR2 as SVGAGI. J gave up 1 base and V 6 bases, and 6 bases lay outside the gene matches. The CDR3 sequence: CASSLQGASQETQYF. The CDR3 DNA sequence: TGTGCCAGCAGCCTACAGGGGGCAAGCCAAGAGACCCAGTACTTC.

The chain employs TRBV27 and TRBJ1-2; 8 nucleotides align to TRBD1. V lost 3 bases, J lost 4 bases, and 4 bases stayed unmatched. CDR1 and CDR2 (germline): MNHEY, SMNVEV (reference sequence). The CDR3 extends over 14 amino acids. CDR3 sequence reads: CASSFRDRPYGYTF. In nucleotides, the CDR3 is TGTGCCAGCAGTTTCCGGGACAGGCCCTATGGCTACACCTTC.

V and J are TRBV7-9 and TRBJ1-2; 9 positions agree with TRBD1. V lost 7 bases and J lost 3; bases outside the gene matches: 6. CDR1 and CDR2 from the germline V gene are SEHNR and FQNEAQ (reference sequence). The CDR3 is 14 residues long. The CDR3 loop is CASTRQGGDYGYTF. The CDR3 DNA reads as TGTGCCAGCACACGACAGGGGGGGGACTATGGCTACACCTTC. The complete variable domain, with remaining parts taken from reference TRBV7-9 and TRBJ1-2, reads DTGVSQNPRHKITKRGQNVTFRCDPISEHNRLYWYRQTLGQGPEFLTYFQNEAQLEKSRLLSDRFSAERPKGSFSTLEIQRTEQGDSAMYLCASTRQGGDYGYTFGSGTRLTVV.

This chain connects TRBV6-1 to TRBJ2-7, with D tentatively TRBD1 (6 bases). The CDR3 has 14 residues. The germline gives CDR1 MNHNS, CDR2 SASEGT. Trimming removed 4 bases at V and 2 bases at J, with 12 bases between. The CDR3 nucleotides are TGTGCCAGCAGTGGACAGGCTTGGACCTACGAGCAGTACTTC. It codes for CASSGQAWTYEQYF.

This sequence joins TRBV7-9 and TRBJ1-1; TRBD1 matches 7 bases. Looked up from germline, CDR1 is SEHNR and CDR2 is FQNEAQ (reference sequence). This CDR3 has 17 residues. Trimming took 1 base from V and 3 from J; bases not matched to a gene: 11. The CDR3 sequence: CASSLGETGTVDTEAFF. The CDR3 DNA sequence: TGTGCCAGCAGCTTAGGGGAGACAGGGACCGTGGACACTGAAGCTTTCTTT.

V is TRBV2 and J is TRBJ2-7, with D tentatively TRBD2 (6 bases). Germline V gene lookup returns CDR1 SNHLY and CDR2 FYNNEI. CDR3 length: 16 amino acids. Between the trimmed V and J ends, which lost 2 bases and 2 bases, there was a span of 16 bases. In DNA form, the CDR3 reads TGTGCCAGCAGTGAAAAACGCCCGGGACTGACCTACGAGCAGTACTTC. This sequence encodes CASSEKRPGLTYEQYF.

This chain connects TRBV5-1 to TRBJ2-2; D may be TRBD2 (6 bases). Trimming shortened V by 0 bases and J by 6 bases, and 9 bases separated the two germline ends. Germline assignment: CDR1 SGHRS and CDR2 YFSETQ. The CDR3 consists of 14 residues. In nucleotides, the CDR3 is TGCGCCAGCAGCTTGGGGCGGGACGCCGGGGAGCTGTTTTTT. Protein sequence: CASSLGRDAGELFF.

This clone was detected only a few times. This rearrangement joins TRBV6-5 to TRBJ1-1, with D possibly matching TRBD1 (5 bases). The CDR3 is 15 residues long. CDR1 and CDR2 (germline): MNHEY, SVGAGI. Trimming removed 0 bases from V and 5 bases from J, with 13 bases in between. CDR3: CASSYSKGLWTEAFF. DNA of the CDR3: TGTGCCAGCAGTTACTCGAAGGGACTCTGGACTGAAGCTTTCTTT.

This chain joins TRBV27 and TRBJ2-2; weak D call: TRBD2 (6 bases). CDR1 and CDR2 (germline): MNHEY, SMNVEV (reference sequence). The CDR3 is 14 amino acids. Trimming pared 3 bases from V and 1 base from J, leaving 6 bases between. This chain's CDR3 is CASSFGGNTGELFF. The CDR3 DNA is TGTGCCAGCAGTTTCGGGGGGAACACCGGGGAGCTGTTTTTT.

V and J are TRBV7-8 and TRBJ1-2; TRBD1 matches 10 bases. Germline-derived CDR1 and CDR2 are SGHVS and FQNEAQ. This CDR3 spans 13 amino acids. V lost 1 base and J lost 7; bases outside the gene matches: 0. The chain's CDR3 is CASSLGQGAGYTF. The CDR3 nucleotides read TGTGCCAGCAGCTTAGGACAGGGGGCTGGCTACACCTTC.

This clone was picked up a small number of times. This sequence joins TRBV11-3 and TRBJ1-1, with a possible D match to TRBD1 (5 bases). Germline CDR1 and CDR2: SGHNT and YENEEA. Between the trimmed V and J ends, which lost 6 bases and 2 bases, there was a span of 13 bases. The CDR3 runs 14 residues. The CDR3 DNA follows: TGTGCCAGCAGTTACGTGGGGCCCAACACTGAAGCTTTCTTT. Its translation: CASSYVGPNTEAFF.